This TCR beta chain comes out of a study of blood T cell repertoires in COVID-19. Assay used: immunoSEQ multiplex PCR; TCRdb lists only in-frame clones, some missing. The repertoire includes 99,000 or so clones, around 74% of them detected once, and 15% to 20% sits in the top ten. Germline V gene lookup returns CDR1 SGDLS and CDR2 YYNGEE. CDR3 size: 14 residues. The trim removed 0 bases at V and 8 bases at J, leaving 4 bases unmatched. The TCR sequence derives from a woman in her sixties or seventies with acute or convalescent COVID-19. This chain connects TRBV9 to TRBJ2-1, with TRBD2 matching 8 bases. The sequencing sample was made of peripheral blood. The DNA of the CDR3 is TGTGCCAGCAGCGTAGTGCGGGGGGCTCATGAGCAGTTCTTC. It yields the protein CASSVVRGAHEQFF.